This TCR beta chain was recovered during a study of CD8 T cells in Susac syndrome. Trimming stripped 3 bases from V and 1 base from J, with 6 bases between. Germline V gene lookup returns CDR1 DFQATT and CDR2 SNEGSKA (reference sequence). CDR3 length: 12 amino acids. A quantity of about 0.5 to 1 ug RNA underwent reverse transcription using random hexamers. TCRdb redid the calling of the immunoSEQ multiplex PCR reads with MiXCR, one entry per CDR3 protein. The table includes more than 200,000 distinct CDR3 sequences, over 85% detected once. Specimen: CD4+ T cells from PBMCs. The receptor comes from a human donor with multiple sclerosis. The rearrangement links TRBV20-1 to TRBJ1-1; the D is unclear. This chain's CDR3 is CSASVGNTEAFF. CDR3 sequence (DNA): TGCAGTGCTAGTGTGGGGAACACTGAAGCTTTCTTT.